Listed below are T cell receptor beta chains from one sample, sequenced in a study of shared clonotypes between healthy human individuals. Generated by immunoSEQ multiplex PCR, the TCRdb table keeps only in-frame clones and is missing some. In the table there are under 1,100,000 clones, about 77% of which are singletons. Material for sequencing was memory CD4+ T cells sorted from blood. These receptors were obtained from a young man in good health. The conserved cysteine and the conserved F or W are not part of the CDR3 here.

>TRBJ2-5|TRBV30
ACRTTYQETQY
>TRBJ1-1|TRBV11-2
ASSLRRYTEAF
>TRBJ2-5|TRBV2
AGTEGPETQY
>TRBJ2-7|TRBV7-8
ASSPTLAFPYEQY
>TRBJ1-4|TRBV9
ASSRYSTNEKLF
>TRBJ2-3|TRBV5-1
ASFLVPDTQY
>TRBJ2-3|TRBV5-4
ASSFPGLAGGASTDTQY
>TRBJ2-1|TRBV5-4
ASSLAGKREWDEQF
>TRBJ2-7|TRBV5-1
ASSLGGSASYEQY
>TRBJ1-2|TRBV2
ASRRPGQGNYGYT
>TRBJ1-3|TRBV5-1
ASSLGSTGRRSGNTIY
>TRBJ2-1|TRBV4-1
ASSQGAGGGRNEQF
>TRBJ1-5|TRBV11-2
ASSYSTGEPQH
>TRBJ2-7|TRBV6-6
ASSYARQGNEQY
>TRBJ2-2|TRBV5-6
ASSLVELNTGELF
>TRBJ1-1|TRBV29-1
SVEDFATEAF
>TRBJ1-5|TRBV28
ASSVEIGRGNQPQH
>TRBJ2-3|TRBV19
ASSGRDRVSDTQY
>TRBJ2-5|TRBV5-1
ASSRDSQETQY
>TRBJ2-7|TRBV5-6
ASSSSRSFTYEQY
>TRBJ1-6|TRBV30
AWTTGARSPLH
>TRBJ2-3|TRBV4-1
ASSQRTSGKGTDTQY
>TRBJ2-1|TRBV6-1
ASSPQGPAYNEQF
>TRBJ2-3|TRBV9
ASSVTGTADTQY
>TRBJ2-3|TRBV7-2
ASSTLGSGSTDTQY